This T cell receptor (beta chain) was documented in a study of blood T cells in healthy people across ages (dated by TCRdb to about 2015). About the full investigation: In model experiments, template switching captured roughly one uniquely barcoded TCR beta cDNA molecule for every two T cells. The study analyzed two additional independent replicas of 1 million unique cDNA reads from the same blood draw for two donors, one aged 18 to 30 and one aged 80 or older. Age-related changes in TCR beta repertoire diversity were measured in the study by deep sequencing normalized with unique cDNA molecular identifiers. Donors were grouped into four age groups: young (average roughly 15 years), middle-aged (roughly 38), aged (over 55) and long-lived (approximately 81). What the authors observed across the whole study: Compared with the aged group, the long-lived group had more naive CD4+ T cells, fewer expanded clones and increased TCR diversity, suggesting age selection. Observed TCR beta diversity per million T cells fell roughly linearly with age, and a significant reduction was already apparent by age approximately 41. Because the CMV infection status of the donors was unknown, age-related changes in expanded clonotypes may potentially have been confounded. Estimates of total diversity from one million sequenced T cells were regarded as lower bounds and underestimates. The percentage of naive T cells measured by flow cytometry correlated strongly with observed TCR beta diversity. Conclusive comparison of naive and antigen-experienced compartments was prevented by the profiling of bulk unsorted PBMCs.

Libraries were constructed by 5' RACE. The listed sequencing device is Illumina HiSeq 2500. A second PCR of about 6 to 11 cycles was performed with a sample-barcoded 5' primer and a J-beta primer mix. A template-switch 5' adaptor carrying 12 random nucleotides introduced a unique molecular identifier onto each TCR beta cDNA molecule. At least 2.5 million CDR3-containing paired-end reads were obtained from each sample. All of the RNA was converted into first-strand cDNA using the Mint cDNA synthesis kit, with a TRBC-specific oligonucleotide serving as the primer. All cDNA was treated with uracil-DNA glycosylase and then went through a first 18-cycle PCR with the universal primers M1SS and BC2_uni_R. Per the authors' processing: Normalization of each sample was performed by random selection of 1 million high-quality reads, each carrying a distinct molecular identifier. Reads with shared molecular identifiers were discarded instead of being binned into consensus sequences. CDR3 identification, clonotype clustering and error correction used MiTCR with a Q25 quality threshold and the strictest error-elimination algorithm. Lower-bound total TCR beta diversity was estimated with a nonparametric unseen species model using Euler transformation. TCRdb took the public reads, trimmed them with fastp at Q25, ran MiXCR for clone calling and kept in-frame beta chains. All rows with the same CDR3 protein become a single entry with the most common DNA and genes. TCRdb's processing, not the authors', yielded these V and J calls. This sample has roughly 800,000 distinct CDR3 sequences in its table, and roughly 26% of those were observed once. Jointly, the top ten make up 2.5% to 3.5% of the sample.

To note about this clonotype: The antigen this receptor binds is unknown. No base qualities exist here, and no much larger clone lies one base off it.

Systemically healthy Caucasian individuals from Russia, about 38 in total and aged roughly 6 to 100 years, were included as donors. Each donor gave ten milliliters of peripheral blood, drawn into EDTA-treated Vacutainer tubes. PBMCs were isolated by Ficoll-Paque density-gradient centrifugation, with at least 6 million obtained per sample. Trizol reagent was used to extract total RNA from the PBMCs, yielding at least 5 micrograms per sample. For every donor, an aliquot of PBMCs went through flow cytometry to measure the percentages of naive CD45RAhigh/CD27high T cells. The cysteine opens and the phenylalanine closes a CDR3 of 14 amino acids. Of all the DNA, just the CDR3 is kept, 42 bases in frame from base 1. V is cut by 6 bases and J by 5 bases, and the space between the germline ends is 17 bases. CDR1 and CDR2 (SGHRS, YFSETQ) derive from the germline V gene. The sample was also reused in another study, on T cells of mothers and their children. Per the second study: Nine systemically healthy Caucasian individuals, comprising three mothers and their six children, were included as donors. cDNA synthesis used all of the extracted RNA, with 1.5 ug of RNA in each 15 ul reaction. In the second PCR, the M1S primer added sample barcodes and 2-4 random nucleotides. Over 8 million TCR beta CDR3 reads came from each mother, compared with 2.5 million to 3.5 million reads from each child. Thymic selection similarly shapes TCR recombination output in related and unrelated pairs, with minor effect from inherited differences. Related mother-child pairs always showed normalized repertoire overlap that was slightly higher than in unrelated mother-child pairs, though the difference was never significant. No persistent microchimeric T cell clones were detected, at a sensitivity of roughly 93 clones per million clonotypes. Deep NGS was used in the study to compare the TCR beta repertoires of mothers and children and to look for features that separate related mother-child pairs from unrelated individuals. On average, the children were roughly 11 +/- 4 years old, while the mothers were roughly 40 +/- 4 years old. Libraries were sequenced on Illumina HiSeq 2000 with 100+100 nt paired-end reads after adapter ligation with NEBNext reagents. To prevent cross-contamination, the mother and child libraries were prepared one month apart and sequenced in separate runs. For each donor, somewhere between roughly 500,000 and 2,100,000 distinct TCR beta clonotypes were identified. Naive TCR beta clonotypes were estimated from low-frequency clonotypes matched to each donor's FACS-determined naive share, without sorting.

The V gene is TRBV5-1 and the J gene is TRBJ1-1; a tentative D match to TRBD1 spans 5 bases. The TCR sequence derives from a boy aged 5-17 years in good health. Sequencing was done on a sample of blood. The sequenced DNA is TGCGCCAGCACCCCAGGGATATCTAGTACTGAAGCTTTCTTT. This translates into CASTPGISSTEAFF.